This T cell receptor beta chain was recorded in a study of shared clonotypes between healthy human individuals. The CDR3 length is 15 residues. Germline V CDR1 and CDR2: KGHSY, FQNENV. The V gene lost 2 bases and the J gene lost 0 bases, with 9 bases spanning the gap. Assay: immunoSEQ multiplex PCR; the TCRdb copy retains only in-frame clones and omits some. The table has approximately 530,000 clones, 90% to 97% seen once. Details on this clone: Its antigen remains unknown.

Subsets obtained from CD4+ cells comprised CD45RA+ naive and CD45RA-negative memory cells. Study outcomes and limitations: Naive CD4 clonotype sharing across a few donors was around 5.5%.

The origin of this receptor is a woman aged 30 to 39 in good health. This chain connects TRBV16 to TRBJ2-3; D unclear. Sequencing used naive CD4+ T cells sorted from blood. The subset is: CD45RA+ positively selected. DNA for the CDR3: TGTGCCAGCAGCCAAGGGCGGCATAGCACAGATACGCAGTATTTT. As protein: CASSQGRHSTDTQYF.